The 8 T cell receptor beta chains below were found in one sample sequenced in a study of identical twins. MiXCR, run by TCRdb on the 5' RACE reads, gives a single entry per CDR3 protein. The data show 500,000 to 600,000 distinct CDR3 sequences, approximately 22% seen once. This sample was shared with a second study, whose subject was T cells expressing NK-cell markers.

Sequenced input: CD4+ T cells sorted from blood. All receptors come from a woman aged 18-30 years in good health.

This chain uses TRBV5-1 with TRBJ2-3, with 8 bases identical to TRBD1. Losses at the gene ends were 5 bases for V and 3 bases for J; bases not matched to a gene: 11. Per the germline V gene, CDR1 is SGHRS and CDR2 is YFSETQ. The CDR3 is 16 residues long. The CDR3 region is CASSFGWTGSTDTQYF. Here the CDR3 DNA reads TGCGCCAGCAGTTTTGGCTGGACAGGGTCAACAGATACGCAGTATTTT.

The CDR3 region is CASSGGPGNYGEQYF. In nucleotides, the CDR3 is TGTGCCAGCAGCGGGGGACCAGGGAATTACGGCGAGCAGTACTTC. The chain couples TRBV7-9 to TRBJ2-7; TRBD1 or TRBD2 may be the D gene (5 bases each). This CDR3 contains 15 residues. Germline loops: CDR1 SEHNR, CDR2 FQNEAQ (reference sequence). The V and J ends lost 5 bases and 6 bases respectively, with 20 bases between them.

This sequence joins TRBV7-9 and TRBJ2-3; no reliable D call. Germline V gives CDR1 SEHNR, CDR2 FQNEAQ (reference sequence). This CDR3 is built from 12 residues. V dropped 5 bases and J dropped 5 bases, with 8 bases sitting between them. CDR3 sequence: CASSPHGDTQYF. CDR3 in DNA: TGTGCCAGCAGCCCCCACGGAGATACGCAGTATTTT.

This clonotype was seen only a few times. The CDR3 sequence: CASRGPGGETQYF. In nucleotides, the CDR3 is TGCGCCAGCAGGGGCCCGGGTGGAGAGACCCAGTACTTC. The V call is TRBV5-1, the J call TRBJ2-5, with no clear D. Germline loops: CDR1 SGHRS, CDR2 YFSETQ. The V end was cut by 5 bases, the J end by 4 bases, with 12 bases between. The CDR3 is made up of 13 amino acids.

This clonotype came up a few times. This chain links TRBV20-1 with TRBJ2-3; 7 positions match TRBD2. This CDR3 is 15 amino acids long. Germline V gene data show CDR1 as DFQATT and CDR2 as SNEGSKA (reference sequence). V dropped 6 bases and J dropped 3; count of bases not matched to a gene: 12. For the CDR3, the DNA is TGCAGTGCACGGGTCTGGGGGGGGGAAACAGATACGCAGTATTTT. It specifies CSARVWGGETDTQYF.

The table lists this clonotype with a few counts. The chain recombines TRBV20-1 with TRBJ1-1, with a tentative D call TRBD1 (5 bases). There are 12 residues in the CDR3. Trimming took off 3 bases at V and 6 bases at J, with 11 bases between the two ends. From germline, CDR1 is DFQATT and CDR2 SNEGSKA (reference sequence). This CDR3 is CSASPARAEAFF. DNA for the CDR3: TGCAGTGCTAGTCCGGCCAGGGCTGAAGCTTTCTTT.

The genes are TRBV29-1 and TRBJ2-7; D gene uncertain. The V end was cut by 4 bases, the J end by 6 bases, with 19 bases between. In germline, CDR1 is SQVTM, CDR2 ANQGSEA. The CDR3 covers 14 residues. The CDR3 is CSVGINRQVGEQYF. The CDR3 DNA sequence: TGCAGCGTTGGGATCAATAGGCAGGTGGGCGAGCAGTACTTC.

The chain carries TRBV20-1 and TRBJ1-2; no firm D call. The V end was cut by 0 bases, the J end by 2 bases, with 10 bases between. There are 14 residues in the CDR3. From germline, CDR1 is DFQATT and CDR2 SNEGSKA (reference sequence). The DNA of the CDR3 is TGCAGTGCTAGAGATCGGACCCGGAACTATGGCTACACCTTC. This translates into CSARDRTRNYGYTF.